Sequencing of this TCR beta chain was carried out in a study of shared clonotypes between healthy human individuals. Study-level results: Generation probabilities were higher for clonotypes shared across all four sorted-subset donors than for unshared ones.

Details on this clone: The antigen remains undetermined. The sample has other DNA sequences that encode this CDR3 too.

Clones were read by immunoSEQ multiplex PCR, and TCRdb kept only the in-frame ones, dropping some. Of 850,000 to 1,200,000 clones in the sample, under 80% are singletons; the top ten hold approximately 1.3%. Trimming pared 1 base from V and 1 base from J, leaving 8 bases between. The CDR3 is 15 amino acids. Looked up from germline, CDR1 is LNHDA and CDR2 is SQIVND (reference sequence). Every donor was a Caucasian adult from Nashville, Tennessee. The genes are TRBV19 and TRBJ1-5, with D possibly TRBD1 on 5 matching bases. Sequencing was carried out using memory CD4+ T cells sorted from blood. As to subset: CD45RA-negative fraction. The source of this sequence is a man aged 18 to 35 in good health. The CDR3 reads CASSIGRGSNQPQHF. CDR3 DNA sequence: TGTGCCAGTAGTATAGGTCGGGGGAGCAATCAGCCCCAGCATTTT.